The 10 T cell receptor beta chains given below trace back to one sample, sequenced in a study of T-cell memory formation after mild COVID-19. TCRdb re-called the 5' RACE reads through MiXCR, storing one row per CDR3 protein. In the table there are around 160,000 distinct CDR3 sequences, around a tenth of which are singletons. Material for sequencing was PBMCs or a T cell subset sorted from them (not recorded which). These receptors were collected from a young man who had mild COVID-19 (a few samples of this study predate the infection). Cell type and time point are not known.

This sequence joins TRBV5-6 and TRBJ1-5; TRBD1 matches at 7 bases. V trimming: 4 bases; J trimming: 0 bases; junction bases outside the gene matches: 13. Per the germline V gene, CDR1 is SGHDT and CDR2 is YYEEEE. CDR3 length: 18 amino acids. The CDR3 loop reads CASSPWTGVVGSNQPQHF. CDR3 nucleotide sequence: TGTGCCAGCAGCCCATGGACAGGCGTCGTCGGTAGCAATCAGCCCCAGCATTTT.

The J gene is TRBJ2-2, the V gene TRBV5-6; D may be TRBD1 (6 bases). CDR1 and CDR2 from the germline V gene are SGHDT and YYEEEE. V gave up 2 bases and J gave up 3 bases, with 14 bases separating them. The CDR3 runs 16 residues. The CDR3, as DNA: TGTGCCAGCAGCTTAGGCAGGGGCCCGTACACCGGGGAGCTGTTTTTT. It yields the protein CASSLGRGPYTGELFF. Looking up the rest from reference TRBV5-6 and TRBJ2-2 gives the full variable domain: DAGVTQSPTHLIKTRGQQVTLRCSPKSGHDTVSWYQQALGQGPQFIFQYYEEEERQRGNFPDRFSGHQFPNYSSELNVNALLLGDSALYLCASSLGRGPYTGELFFGEGSRLTVL.

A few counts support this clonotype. As DNA, the CDR3 is TGTGCCAGCAGCTTACTCTCAAAAGAGACCCAGTACTTC. It is translated as CASSLLSKETQYF. This chain uses TRBV7-3 with TRBJ2-5; D is unresolved. The CDR3 runs to 13 residues. V lost 2 bases and J 3 bases, leaving 7 bases between the germline ends. Germline V lookup: CDR1 SGHTA, CDR2 FQGTGA.

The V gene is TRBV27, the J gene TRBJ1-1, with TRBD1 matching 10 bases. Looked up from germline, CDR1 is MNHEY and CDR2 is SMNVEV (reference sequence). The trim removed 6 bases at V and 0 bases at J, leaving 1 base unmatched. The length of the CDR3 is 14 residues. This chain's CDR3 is CASRTGGLNTEAFF. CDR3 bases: TGTGCCAGCAGGACAGGGGGCTTGAACACTGAAGCTTTCTTT.

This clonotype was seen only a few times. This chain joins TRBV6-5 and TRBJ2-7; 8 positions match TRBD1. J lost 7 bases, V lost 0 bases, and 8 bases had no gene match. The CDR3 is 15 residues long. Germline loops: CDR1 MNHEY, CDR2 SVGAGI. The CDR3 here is CASSYSTGTGFEQYF. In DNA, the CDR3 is TGTGCCAGCAGTTACTCTACCGGGACAGGCTTTGAGCAGTACTTC.

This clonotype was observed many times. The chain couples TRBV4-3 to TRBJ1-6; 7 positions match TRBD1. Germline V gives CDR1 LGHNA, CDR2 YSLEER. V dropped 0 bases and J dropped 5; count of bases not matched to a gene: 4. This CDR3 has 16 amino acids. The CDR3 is CASSQESQGNNSPLHF. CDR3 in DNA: TGCGCCAGCAGCCAAGAGTCACAGGGGAATAATTCACCCCTCCACTTT.

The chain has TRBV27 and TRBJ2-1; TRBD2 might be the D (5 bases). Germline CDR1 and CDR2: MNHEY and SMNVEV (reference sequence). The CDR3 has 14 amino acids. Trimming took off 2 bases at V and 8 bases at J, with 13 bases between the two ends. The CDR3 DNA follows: TGTGCCAGCAGTTTACTACTAGGATTGCATGAGCAGTTCTTC. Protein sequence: CASSLLLGLHEQFF.

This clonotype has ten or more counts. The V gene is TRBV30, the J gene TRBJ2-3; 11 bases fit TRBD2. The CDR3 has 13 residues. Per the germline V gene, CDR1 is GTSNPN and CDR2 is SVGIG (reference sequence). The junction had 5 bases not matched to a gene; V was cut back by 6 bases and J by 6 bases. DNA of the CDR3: TGTGCCTGTTCACTAGCGGGGGCGGATACGCAGTATTTT. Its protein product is CACSLAGADTQYF.

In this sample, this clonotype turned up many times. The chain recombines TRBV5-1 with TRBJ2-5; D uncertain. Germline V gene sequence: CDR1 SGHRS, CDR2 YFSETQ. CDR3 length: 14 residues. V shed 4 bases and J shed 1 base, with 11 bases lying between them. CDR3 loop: CASSLQAIQETQYF. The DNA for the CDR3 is TGCGCCAGCAGCCTCCAGGCCATCCAAGAGACCCAGTACTTC.

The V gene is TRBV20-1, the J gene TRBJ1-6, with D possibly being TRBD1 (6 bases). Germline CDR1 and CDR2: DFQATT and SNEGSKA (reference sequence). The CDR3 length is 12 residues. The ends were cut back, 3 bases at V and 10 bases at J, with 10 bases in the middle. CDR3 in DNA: TGCAGTGCTAGCAGGGGAGACTCACCCCTCCACTTT. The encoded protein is CSASRGDSPLHF.